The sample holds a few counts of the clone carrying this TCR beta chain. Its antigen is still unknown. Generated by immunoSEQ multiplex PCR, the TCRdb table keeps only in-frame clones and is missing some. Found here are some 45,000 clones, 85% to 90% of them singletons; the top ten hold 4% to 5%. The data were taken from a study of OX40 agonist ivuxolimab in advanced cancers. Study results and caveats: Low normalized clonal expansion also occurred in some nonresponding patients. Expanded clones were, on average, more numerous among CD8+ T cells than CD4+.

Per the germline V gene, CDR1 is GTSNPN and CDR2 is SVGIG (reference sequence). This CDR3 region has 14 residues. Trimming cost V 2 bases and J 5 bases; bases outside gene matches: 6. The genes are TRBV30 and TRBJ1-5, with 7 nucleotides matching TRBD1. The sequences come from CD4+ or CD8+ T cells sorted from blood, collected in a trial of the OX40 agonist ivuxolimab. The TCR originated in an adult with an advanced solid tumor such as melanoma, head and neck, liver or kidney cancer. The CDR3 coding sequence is TGTGCCTGGAGTTCCCGGGACAGTGATCAGCCCCAGCATTTT. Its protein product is CAWSSRDSDQPQHF.